The TCR beta chain under discussion was sequenced for a study of cytomegalovirus exposure and HLA in healthy donors. This PCR relied on a set of 60 Vbeta primers and 13 Jbeta primers. Clones were read by immunoSEQ multiplex PCR, and TCRdb kept only the in-frame ones, dropping some. This sample has tens of thousands of clones; 60% to 65% occur once, and the top ten carry 2% to 2.5%. The sample holds one count of this clone. V was clipped by 1 base and J by 3 bases, with 6 bases between them. CDR3 length: 13 residues. Germline CDR1 reads LNHDA; CDR2 reads SQIVND (reference sequence). Material: PBMCs. The source is a human donor in good health. This chain joins TRBV19 and TRBJ1-2, with unresolved D. CDR3 nucleotide sequence: TGTGCCAGTAGTATAGCGGTGGACTATGGCTACACCTTC. Protein sequence: CASSIAVDYGYTF.